The 8 T cell receptor beta chains presented below share a single source sample, sequenced in a study of shared clonotypes between healthy human individuals. CD45RO-negative CD8 cells positively selected for CCR7 made up the naive population, which excluded terminally differentiated effector memory CD45RA+ cells. The repertoire was sequenced with immunoSEQ multiplex PCR; TCRdb's copy has only in-frame clones and lacks some. Among 550,000 to 750,000 clones, about 95% were seen once, and the ten largest hold around 0.097%. The sequencing sample was made of naive CD8+ T cells sorted from blood. The receptors stem from a woman under 40 in good health.

This chain links TRBV7-9 with TRBJ1-5; D remains unclear. The CDR3 has 12 residues. The germline V and J ends were trimmed by 3 bases and 0 bases, with 0 bases remaining between them. The germline CDR1 and CDR2 sequences are SEHNR and FQNEAQ (reference sequence). The CDR3 bases are TGTGCCAGCAGCTTTAGCAATCAGCCCCAGCATTTT. Its translation is CASSFSNQPQHF.

J is TRBJ1-2 and V is TRBV7-9; 12 positions match TRBD1. CDR3 length: 17 amino acids. Germline values: CDR1 SEHNR, CDR2 FQNEAQ (reference sequence). Trimming cost V 5 bases and J 4 bases; bases outside gene matches: 11. CDR3: CASSNTGTGGAAYGYTF. Written as DNA, the CDR3 is TGTGCCAGCAGCAACACCGGGACAGGGGGCGCGGCCTATGGCTACACCTTC.

The J gene is TRBJ2-1, the V gene TRBV7-9, with 10 bases identical to TRBD1. V lost 3 bases and J lost 2; bases outside the gene matches: 1. The CDR3 is made up of 15 amino acids. The germline CDR1 and CDR2 sequences are SEHNR and FQNEAQ (reference sequence). The CDR3 sequence is CASSFGQGAYNEQFF. In DNA form, the CDR3 reads TGTGCCAGCAGCTTCGGACAGGGGGCCTACAATGAGCAGTTCTTC.

The chain couples TRBV19 to TRBJ1-2; 9 bases fit TRBD1. Trimming removed 5 bases from V and 0 bases from J; junction bases left unmatched: 13. The CDR3 runs to 18 residues. The germline V gene has CDR1 LNHDA and CDR2 SQIVND (reference sequence). The CDR3 sequence: CASSSSRDRALANYGYTF. CDR3 in DNA: TGTGCCAGTAGTTCAAGCCGGGACAGGGCCTTAGCTAACTATGGCTACACCTTC.

The J gene is TRBJ2-5, the V gene TRBV7-6, with D possibly matching TRBD2 (5 bases). Gene TRBJ2-7 matches the end of the DNA better, so the J call may be wrong. The CDR3 sequence is 15 residues long. Looked up from germline, CDR1 is SGHVS and CDR2 is FNYEAQ. Written as DNA, the CDR3 is TGTGCCAGCAGCGCCACTAGGTGGTACAGTGACGAGCAGTACTTC. Its translation is CASSATRWYSDEQYF.

This chain links TRBV28 with TRBJ2-7; TRBD1 agrees at 12 bases. Germline loops: CDR1 MDHEN, CDR2 SYDVKM. The CDR3 loop spans 15 amino acids. Trimming took 8 bases from V and 6 from J; bases not matched to a gene: 11. CDR3 region: CASGKWGQGALEQYF. Here the CDR3 DNA reads TGTGCCAGCGGAAAATGGGGACAGGGGGCTCTCGAGCAGTACTTC.

The chain has TRBV9 and TRBJ1-1, with 11 bases aligning to TRBD1. The trim removed 4 bases at V and 5 bases at J, leaving 7 bases unmatched. There are 15 residues in the CDR3. Germline V gives CDR1 SGDLS, CDR2 YYNGEE. DNA of the CDR3: TGTGCCAGCAGCCAAGGACAGGGGGCGCGGACTGAAGCTTTCTTT. Translating gives CASSQGQGARTEAFF.

This chain connects TRBV2 to TRBJ1-1; the match to TRBD1 covers 10 bases. V lost 6 bases, J lost 7 bases, and 14 bases stayed unmatched. Looked up from germline, CDR1 is SNHLY and CDR2 is FYNNEI. CDR3 length equals 16 residues. The CDR3 reads CASRGRQGAFYVEAFF. The DNA for the CDR3 is TGTGCCAGCAGGGGCCGACAGGGGGCGTTTTATGTTGAAGCTTTCTTT.